The rows below give T cell receptor beta chains drawn from one sample of a study of T cell clones after liver transplantation. Produced via immunoSEQ multiplex PCR; TCRdb's table is partial and in-frame only. The sample contains some 60,000 clones, 70% of which appear only once. The sequences come from CD4+ T cells from blood, collected at the roughly 15-month timepoint. The origin of the receptors is a human patient who received a liver transplant. Some T cells may have originated in the graft donor. CDR3s include the opening cysteine and the closing phenylalanine or tryptophan. The D gene is left open where the match is weak. A clone size is listed for some rows: how often the clone was seen (once, few, many), or a class if it is expanded.

cdr3_aa cdr3_nt d_call j_call clone_size v_call
CASSQFRGLSGNTIYF TGTGCCAGCAGCCAATTCAGGGGGCTCTCTGGAAACACCATATATTTT TRBD1 TRBJ1-3 NA TRBV14
CASSYDGHRGTEAFF TGTGCCAGCAGTTACGACGGGCATCGAGGGACTGAAGCTTTCTTT NA TRBJ1-1 NA TRBV6-5
CASSQLSGANVLTF TGTGCCAGCAGCCAACTCTCTGGGGCCAACGTCCTGACTTTC NA TRBJ2-6 few TRBV14
CASSVAVRGNEDTEAFF TGTGCCAGCAGCGTAGCTGTCAGGGGGAATGAGGACACTGAAGCTTTCTTT TRBD1 TRBJ1-1 once TRBV9
CASSVDGLSNQPQHF TGTGCCAGCAGTGTGGATGGGCTGAGCAATCAGCCCCAGCATTTT NA TRBJ1-5 NA TRBV2
CASSGNGETQYF TGTGCCAGCAGTGGCAATGGGGAGACCCAGTACTTC NA TRBJ2-5 NA TRBV2
CASSLTVDQPQHF TGTGCCAGCAGCCTAACGGTTGATCAGCCCCAGCATTTT NA TRBJ1-5 once TRBV7-9
CASSMGATNEKLFF TGTGCCAGTAGTATGGGGGCAACTAATGAAAAACTGTTTTTT NA TRBJ1-4 NA TRBV19
CASSRKENTGELFF TGTGCCAGCTCACGAAAGGAGAACACCGGGGAGCTGTTTTTT NA TRBJ2-2 few TRBV18
CASSRGLTGGTYEQYF TGTGCCAGCAGCCGTGGTCTGACAGGGGGAACCTACGAGCAGTACTTC TRBD1 TRBJ2-7 NA TRBV7-8
CASSLVSLAGNYNEQFF TGTGCCAGCAGCTTGGTTTCATTAGCGGGGAACTACAATGAGCAGTTCTTC TRBD2 TRBJ2-1 NA TRBV5-4
CASSQIDRASYTF TGTGCCAGCAGTCAAATTGACAGGGCGTCCTACACCTTC TRBD1 TRBJ1-2 NA TRBV7-8
CASSERQGDLSPQHF TGTGCCAGCAGTGAAAGACAGGGGGACTTATCGCCCCAGCATTTT TRBD1 TRBJ1-5 NA TRBV2
CASSEGGTHYGYTF TGTGCCAGCAGTGAAGGGGGGACACACTATGGCTACACCTTC NA TRBJ1-2 once TRBV6-1
CASSARGPDTQYF TGTGCCAGCAGTGCCAGGGGGCCAGATACGCAGTATTTT TRBD1 TRBJ2-3 once TRBV6-1
CASSQGGNQGALYEQYF TGTGCCAGCAGCCAAGGCGGAAACCAGGGGGCTCTCTACGAGCAGTACTTC TRBD1 TRBJ2-7 NA TRBV4-2
CASSLGQDKGAFGGYTF TGCGCCAGCAGCTTAGGACAGGACAAAGGTGCATTTGGAGGCTACACCTTC TRBD1 TRBJ1-2 once TRBV5-1
CASSYLGVTYNSPLHF TGTGCCAGCAGTTACTTAGGAGTTACCTATAATTCACCCCTCCACTTT NA TRBJ1-6 NA TRBV6-5
CAISERGSQETQYF TGTGCCATCAGTGAAAGGGGATCTCAAGAGACCCAGTACTTC NA TRBJ2-5 NA TRBV10-3
CASSLSTDTQYF TGTGCCAGCAGCTTAAGTACAGATACGCAGTATTTT NA TRBJ2-3 NA TRBV7-9
CAWRDSSYEQYF TGTGCCTGGAGGGACAGCTCCTACGAGCAGTACTTC NA TRBJ2-7 NA TRBV30
CASSEALAGAEQYF TGTGCCAGCAGTGAAGCGTTGGCGGGGGCAGAGCAGTACTTC NA TRBJ2-7 NA TRBV6-1
CASSLGTTTNEKLFF TGCGCCAGCAGCTTGGGGACGACAACTAATGAAAAACTGTTTTTT NA TRBJ1-4 NA TRBV5-1
CASSPTSTDTQYF TGCGCCAGCAGCCCGACTAGCACAGATACGCAGTATTTT NA TRBJ2-3 NA TRBV5-1